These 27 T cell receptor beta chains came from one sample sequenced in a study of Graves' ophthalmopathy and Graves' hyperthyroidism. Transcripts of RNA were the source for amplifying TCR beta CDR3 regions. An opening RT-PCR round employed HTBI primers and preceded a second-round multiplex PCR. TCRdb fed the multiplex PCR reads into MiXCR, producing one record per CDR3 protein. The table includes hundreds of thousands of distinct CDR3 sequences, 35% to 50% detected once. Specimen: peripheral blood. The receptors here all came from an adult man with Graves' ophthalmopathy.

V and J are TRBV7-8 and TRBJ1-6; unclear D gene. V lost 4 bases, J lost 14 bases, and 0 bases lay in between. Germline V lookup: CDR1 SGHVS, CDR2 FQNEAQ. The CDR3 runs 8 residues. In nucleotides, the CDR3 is TGTGCCAGCAGCTCCCTCCACTTT. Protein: CASSSLHF.

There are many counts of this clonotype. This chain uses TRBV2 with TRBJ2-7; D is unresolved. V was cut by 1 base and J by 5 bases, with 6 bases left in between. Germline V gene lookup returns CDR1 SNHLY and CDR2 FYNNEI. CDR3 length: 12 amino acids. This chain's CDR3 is CASSEGFNEQYF. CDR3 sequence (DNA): TGTGCCAGCAGTGAAGGGTTTAACGAGCAGTACTTC.

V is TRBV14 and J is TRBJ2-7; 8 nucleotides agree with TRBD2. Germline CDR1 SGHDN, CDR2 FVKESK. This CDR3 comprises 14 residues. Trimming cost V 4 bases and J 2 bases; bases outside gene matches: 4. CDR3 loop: CASSRGSGTYEQYF. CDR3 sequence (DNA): TGTGCCAGCAGCCGCGGTAGCGGGACCTACGAGCAGTACTTC.

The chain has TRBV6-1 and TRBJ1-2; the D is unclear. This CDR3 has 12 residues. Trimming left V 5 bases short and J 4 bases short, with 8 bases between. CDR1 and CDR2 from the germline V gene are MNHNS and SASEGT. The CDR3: CASSPTRYGYTF. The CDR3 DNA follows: TGTGCCAGCAGTCCCACCCGCTATGGCTACACCTTC.

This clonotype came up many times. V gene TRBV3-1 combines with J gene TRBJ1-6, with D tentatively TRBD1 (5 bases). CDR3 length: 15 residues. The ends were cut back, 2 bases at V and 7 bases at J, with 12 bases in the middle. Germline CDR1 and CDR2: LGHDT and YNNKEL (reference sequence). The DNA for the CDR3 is TGTGCCAGCAGCCAATTGGGGCAGGGAAATTCACCCCTCCACTTT. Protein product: CASSQLGQGNSPLHF. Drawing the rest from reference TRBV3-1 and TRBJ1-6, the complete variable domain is DTAVSQTPKYLVTQMGNDKSIKCEQNLGHDTMYWYKQDSKKFLKIMFSYNNKELIINETVPNRFSPKSPDKAHLNLHINSLELGDSAVYFCASSQLGQGNSPLHFGNGTRLTVT.

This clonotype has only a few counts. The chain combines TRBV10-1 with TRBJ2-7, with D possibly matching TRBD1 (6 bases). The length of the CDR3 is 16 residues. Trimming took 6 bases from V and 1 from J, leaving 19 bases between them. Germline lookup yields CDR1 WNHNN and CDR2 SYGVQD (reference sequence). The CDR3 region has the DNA TGCGCCAGCAGCCCCAGGCGAGGGACAACTTCCTACGAGCAGTACTTC. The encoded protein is CASSPRRGTTSYEQYF.

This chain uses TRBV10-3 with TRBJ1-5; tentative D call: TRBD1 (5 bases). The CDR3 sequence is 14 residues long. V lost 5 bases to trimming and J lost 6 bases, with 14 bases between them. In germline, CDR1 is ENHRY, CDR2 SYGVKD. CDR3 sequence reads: CAISSLDGGQPQHF. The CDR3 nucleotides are TGTGCCATCAGTTCCCTAGATGGGGGTCAGCCCCAGCATTTT.

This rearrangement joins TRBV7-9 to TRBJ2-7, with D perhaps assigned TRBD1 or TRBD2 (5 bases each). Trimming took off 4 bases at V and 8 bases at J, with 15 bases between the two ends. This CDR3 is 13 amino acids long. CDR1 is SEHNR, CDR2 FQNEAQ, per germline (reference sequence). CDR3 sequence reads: CASSSLEGPQQYF. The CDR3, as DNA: TGTGCCAGCAGCTCCCTCGAGGGGCCCCAGCAGTACTTC.

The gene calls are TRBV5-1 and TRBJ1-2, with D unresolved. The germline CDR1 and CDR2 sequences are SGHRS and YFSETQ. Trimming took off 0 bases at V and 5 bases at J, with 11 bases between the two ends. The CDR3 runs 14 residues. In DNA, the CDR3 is TGCGCCAGCAGCTTGGCTGCCCGGACTTATGGCTACACCTTC. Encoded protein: CASSLAARTYGYTF. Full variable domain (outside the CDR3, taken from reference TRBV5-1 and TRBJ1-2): KAGVTQTPRYLIKTRGQQVTLSCSPISGHRSVSWYQQTPGQGLQFLFEYFSETQRNKGNFPGRFSGRQFSNSRSEMNVSTLELGDSALYLCASSLAARTYGYTFGSGTRLTVV.

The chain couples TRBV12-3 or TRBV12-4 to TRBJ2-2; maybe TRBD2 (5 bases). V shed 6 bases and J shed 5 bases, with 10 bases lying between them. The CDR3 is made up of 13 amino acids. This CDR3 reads CASRPPGTGELFF. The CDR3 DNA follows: TGTGCCAGCAGGCCCCCGGGGACCGGGGAGCTGTTTTTT.

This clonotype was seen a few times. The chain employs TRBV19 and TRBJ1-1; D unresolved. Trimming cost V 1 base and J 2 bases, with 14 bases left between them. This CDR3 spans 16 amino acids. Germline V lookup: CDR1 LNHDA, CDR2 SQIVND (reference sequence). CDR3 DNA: TGTGCCAGTAGTATAGGTGGGAGGCAGGAAAACACTGAAGCTTTCTTT. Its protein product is CASSIGGRQENTEAFF.

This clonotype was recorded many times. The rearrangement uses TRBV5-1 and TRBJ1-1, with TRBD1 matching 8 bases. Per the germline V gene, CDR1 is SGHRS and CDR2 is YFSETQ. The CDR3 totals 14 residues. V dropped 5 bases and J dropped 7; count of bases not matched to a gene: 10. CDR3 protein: CASSPGQGRSEAFF. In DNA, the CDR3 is TGCGCCAGCAGTCCCGGACAGGGAAGGAGTGAAGCTTTCTTT.

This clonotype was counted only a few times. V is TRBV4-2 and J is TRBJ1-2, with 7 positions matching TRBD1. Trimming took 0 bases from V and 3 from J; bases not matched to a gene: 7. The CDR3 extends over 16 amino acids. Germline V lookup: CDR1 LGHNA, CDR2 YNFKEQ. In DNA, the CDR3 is TGTGCCAGCAGCCAAGATCTAGGCAGGGGGGACTATGGCTACACCTTC. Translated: CASSQDLGRGDYGYTF.

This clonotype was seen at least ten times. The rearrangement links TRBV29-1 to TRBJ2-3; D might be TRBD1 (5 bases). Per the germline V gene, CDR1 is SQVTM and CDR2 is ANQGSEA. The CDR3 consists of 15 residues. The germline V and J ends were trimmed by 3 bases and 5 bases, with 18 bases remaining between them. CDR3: CSVELSQGERDTQYF. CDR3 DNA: TGCAGCGTTGAGCTGTCTCAGGGTGAGAGAGATACGCAGTATTTT.

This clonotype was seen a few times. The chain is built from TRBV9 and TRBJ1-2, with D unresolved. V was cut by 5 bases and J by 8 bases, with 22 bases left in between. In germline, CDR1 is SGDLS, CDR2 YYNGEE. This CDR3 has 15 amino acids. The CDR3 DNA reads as TGTGCCAGCAGACCCAGTCCCGGGGAAGGTGGGGGCTACACCTTC. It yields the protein CASRPSPGEGGGYTF.

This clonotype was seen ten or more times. The CDR3 nucleotides read TGCGCCAGCAGTCCCGGGACAGGGGCTCTGGGGACTGAAGCTTTCTTT. It encodes CASSPGTGALGTEAFF. V and J are TRBV10-2 and TRBJ1-1, with 10 bases matching TRBD1. The CDR3 spans 16 residues. After removal of 5 bases from V and 5 bases from J, the junction contained 11 bases not matched to a gene. Germline values: CDR1 WSHSY, CDR2 SAAADI.

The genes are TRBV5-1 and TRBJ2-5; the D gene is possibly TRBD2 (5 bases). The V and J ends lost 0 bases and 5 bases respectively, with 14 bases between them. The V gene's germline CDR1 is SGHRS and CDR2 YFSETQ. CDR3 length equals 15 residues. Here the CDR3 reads CASSLARGPGETQYF. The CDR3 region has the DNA TGCGCCAGCAGCTTGGCGCGAGGGCCGGGGGAGACCCAGTACTTC.

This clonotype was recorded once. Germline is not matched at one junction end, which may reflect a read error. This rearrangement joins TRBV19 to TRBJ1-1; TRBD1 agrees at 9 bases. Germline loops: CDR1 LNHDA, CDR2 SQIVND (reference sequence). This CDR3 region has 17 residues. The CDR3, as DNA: TGTGCCAGCAGTATACCGGGACAGGGACCCATAAACACTGAAGCTTTCTTT. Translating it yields CASSIPGQGPINTEAFF. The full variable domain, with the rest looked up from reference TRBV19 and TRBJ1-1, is DGGITQSPKYLFRKEGQNVTLSCEQNLNHDAMYWYRQDPGQGLRLIYYSQIVNDFQKGDIAEGYSVSREKKESFPLTVTSAQKNPTAFYLCASSIPGQGPINTEAFFGQGTRLTVV.

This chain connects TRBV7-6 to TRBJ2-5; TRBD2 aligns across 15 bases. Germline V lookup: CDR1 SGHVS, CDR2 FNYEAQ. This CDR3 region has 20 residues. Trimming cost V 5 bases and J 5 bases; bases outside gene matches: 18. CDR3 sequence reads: CASSPARLGLAGGPGETQYF. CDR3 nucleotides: TGTGCCAGCAGCCCAGCTCGGCTCGGACTAGCGGGAGGGCCGGGGGAGACCCAGTACTTC. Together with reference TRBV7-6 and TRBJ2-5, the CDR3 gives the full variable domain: GAGVSQSPRYKVTKRGQDVALRCDPISGHVSLYWYRQALGQGPEFLTYFNYEAQQDKSGLPNDRFSAERPEGSISTLTIQRTEQRDSAMYRCASSPARLGLAGGPGETQYFGPGTRLLVL.

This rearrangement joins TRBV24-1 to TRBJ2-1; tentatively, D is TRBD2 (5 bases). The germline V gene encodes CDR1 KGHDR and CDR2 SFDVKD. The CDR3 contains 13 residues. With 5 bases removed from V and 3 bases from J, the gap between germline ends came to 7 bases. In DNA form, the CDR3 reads TGTGCCACCAGTGCGAGCGGCTACAATGAGCAGTTCTTC. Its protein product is CATSASGYNEQFF.

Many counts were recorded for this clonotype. CDR3 protein: CASSKLAGGPGNEQYF. The CDR3 DNA sequence: TGCGCCAGCAGCAAACTAGCGGGAGGGCCGGGCAACGAGCAGTACTTC. The chain recombines TRBV10-2 with TRBJ2-7, with 13 bases identical to TRBD2. In germline, CDR1 is WSHSY, CDR2 SAAADI. With V trimmed by 6 bases and J by 5 bases, 10 bases remained unmatched. The CDR3 totals 16 residues.

The DNA of the CDR3 is TGTGCCAGCAGCCGTAGCACTACCTACGAGCAGTACTTC. Amino acid sequence: CASSRSTTYEQYF. This chain uses TRBV3-1 with TRBJ2-7; the D is unclear. This CDR3 spans 13 amino acids. Per the germline V gene, CDR1 is LGHDT and CDR2 is YNNKEL (reference sequence). The V gene lost 4 bases and the J gene lost 2 bases, with 9 bases spanning the gap.

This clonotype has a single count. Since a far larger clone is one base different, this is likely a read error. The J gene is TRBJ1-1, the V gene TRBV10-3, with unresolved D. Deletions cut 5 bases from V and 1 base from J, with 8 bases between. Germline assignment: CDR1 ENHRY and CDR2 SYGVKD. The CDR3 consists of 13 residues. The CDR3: CAISYLGNTEAFF. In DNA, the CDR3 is TGTGCCATCAGTTACCTCGGGAACACTGAAGCTTTCTTT.

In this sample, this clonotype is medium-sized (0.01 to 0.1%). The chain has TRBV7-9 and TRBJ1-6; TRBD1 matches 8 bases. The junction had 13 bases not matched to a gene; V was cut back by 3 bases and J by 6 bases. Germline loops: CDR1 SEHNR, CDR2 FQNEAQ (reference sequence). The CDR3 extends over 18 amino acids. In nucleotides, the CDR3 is TGTGCCAGCAGCTTCTACCTCGGCCGGACAGGGAGTAATTCACCCCTCCACTTT. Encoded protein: CASSFYLGRTGSNSPLHF.

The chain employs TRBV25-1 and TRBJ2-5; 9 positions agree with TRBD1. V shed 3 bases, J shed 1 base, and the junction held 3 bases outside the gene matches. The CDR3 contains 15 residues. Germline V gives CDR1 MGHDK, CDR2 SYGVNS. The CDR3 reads CASSEGTGPQETQYF. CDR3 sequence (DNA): TGTGCCAGCAGTGAGGGGACAGGGCCCCAAGAGACCCAGTACTTC.

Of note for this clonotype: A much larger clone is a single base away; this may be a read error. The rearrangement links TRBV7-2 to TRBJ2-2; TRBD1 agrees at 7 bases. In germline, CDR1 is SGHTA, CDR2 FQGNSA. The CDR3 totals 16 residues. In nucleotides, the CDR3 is TGTGCCAGCAGCTCAGCCTCGGGACAGAACACCGCGGAGCTGTTTTTT. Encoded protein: CASSSASGQNTAELFF.

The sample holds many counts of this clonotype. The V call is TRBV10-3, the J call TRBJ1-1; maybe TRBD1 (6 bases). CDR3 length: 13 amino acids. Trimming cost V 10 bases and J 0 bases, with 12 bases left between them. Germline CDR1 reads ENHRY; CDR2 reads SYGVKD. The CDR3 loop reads CATQDSLNTEAFF. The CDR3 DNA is TGTGCCACCCAGGACAGTTTGAACACTGAAGCTTTCTTT.